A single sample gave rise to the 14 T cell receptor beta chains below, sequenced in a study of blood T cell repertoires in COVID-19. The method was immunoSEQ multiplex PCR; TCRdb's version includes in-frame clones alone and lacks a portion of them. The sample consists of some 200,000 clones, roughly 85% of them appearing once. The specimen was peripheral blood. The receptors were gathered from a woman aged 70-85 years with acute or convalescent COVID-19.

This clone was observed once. CDR3 protein: CATSLREFTSGEPYEQYF. The CDR3 DNA reads TGTGCCACCAGTTTGAGGGAATTCACTAGCGGGGAACCCTACGAGCAGTACTTC. The J gene is TRBJ2-7, the V gene TRBV24-1, with TRBD2 matching over 10 bases. There are 18 residues in the CDR3. The J segment lost 2 bases and the V segment lost 6 bases, leaving 15 bases of the junction unmatched. Germline V lookup: CDR1 KGHDR, CDR2 SFDVKD.

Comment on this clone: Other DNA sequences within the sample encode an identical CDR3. CDR3 protein: CASSLKGDYGYTF. CDR3 coding DNA: TGCGCCAGCAGCTTGAAGGGAGACTATGGCTACACCTTC. V usage is TRBV5-1 and J usage is TRBJ1-2; no clear D gene. This CDR3 contains 13 residues. Between the trimmed V and J ends, which lost 1 base and 3 bases, there was a span of 7 bases. Germline-derived CDR1 and CDR2 are SGHRS and YFSETQ.

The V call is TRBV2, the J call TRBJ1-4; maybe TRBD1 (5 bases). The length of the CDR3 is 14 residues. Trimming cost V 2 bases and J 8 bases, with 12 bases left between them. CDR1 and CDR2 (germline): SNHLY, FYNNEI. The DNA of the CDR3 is TGTGCCAGCAGTGAAAATTTGGGGGGGGAAAAACTGTTTTTT. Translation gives CASSENLGGEKLFF.

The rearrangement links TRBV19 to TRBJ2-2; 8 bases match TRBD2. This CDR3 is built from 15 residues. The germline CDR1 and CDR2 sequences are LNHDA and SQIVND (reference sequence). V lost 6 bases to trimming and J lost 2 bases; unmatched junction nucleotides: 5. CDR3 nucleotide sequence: TGTGCCAGTAGAAGCGGGAGCGGAAACACCGGGGAGCTGTTTTTT. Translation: CASRSGSGNTGELFF.

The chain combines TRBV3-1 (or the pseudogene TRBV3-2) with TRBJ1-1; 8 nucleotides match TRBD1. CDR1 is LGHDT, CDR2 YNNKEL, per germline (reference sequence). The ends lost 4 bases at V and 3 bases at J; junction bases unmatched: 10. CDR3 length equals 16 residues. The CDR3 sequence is CASSPRTGKVDTEAFF. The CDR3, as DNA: TGTGCCAGCAGCCCCCGGACAGGGAAGGTGGACACTGAAGCTTTCTTT.

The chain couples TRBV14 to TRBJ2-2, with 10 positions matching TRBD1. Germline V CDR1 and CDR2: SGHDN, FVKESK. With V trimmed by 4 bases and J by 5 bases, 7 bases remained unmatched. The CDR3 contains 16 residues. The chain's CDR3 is CASSPYRDRGTGELFF. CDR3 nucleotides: TGTGCCAGCAGCCCATACCGGGACAGGGGTACCGGGGAGCTGTTTTTT.

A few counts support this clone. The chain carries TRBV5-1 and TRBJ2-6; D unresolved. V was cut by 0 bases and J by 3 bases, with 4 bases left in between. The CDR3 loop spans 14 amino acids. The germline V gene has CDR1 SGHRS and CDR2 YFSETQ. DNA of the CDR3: TGCGCCAGCAGCTTGGATAATGGGGCCAACGTCCTGACTTTC. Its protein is CASSLDNGANVLTF.

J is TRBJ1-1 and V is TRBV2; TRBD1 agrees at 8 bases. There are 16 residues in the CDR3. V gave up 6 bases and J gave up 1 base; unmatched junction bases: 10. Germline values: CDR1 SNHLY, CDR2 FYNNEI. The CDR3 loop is CASRRDRGEWNTEAFF. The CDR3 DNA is TGTGCCAGCAGGCGAGACAGGGGAGAATGGAACACTGAAGCTTTCTTT.

The CDR3 bases are TGTGCCACCAGTGATCCGGGGACAAGCAAGGATACGCAGTATTTT. Translating gives CATSDPGTSKDTQYF. The chain links TRBV24-1 to TRBJ2-3, with D possibly TRBD1 on 6 matching bases. Germline values: CDR1 KGHDR, CDR2 SFDVKD. This CDR3 region has 15 residues. V was clipped by 3 bases and J by 6 bases, with 15 bases between them.

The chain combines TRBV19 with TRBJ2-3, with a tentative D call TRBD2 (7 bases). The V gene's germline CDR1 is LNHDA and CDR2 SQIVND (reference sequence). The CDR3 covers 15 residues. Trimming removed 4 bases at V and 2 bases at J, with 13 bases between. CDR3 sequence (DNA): TGTGCCAGTAGTACCAAGGGGGGGTACACAGATACGCAGTATTTT. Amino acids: CASSTKGGYTDTQYF.

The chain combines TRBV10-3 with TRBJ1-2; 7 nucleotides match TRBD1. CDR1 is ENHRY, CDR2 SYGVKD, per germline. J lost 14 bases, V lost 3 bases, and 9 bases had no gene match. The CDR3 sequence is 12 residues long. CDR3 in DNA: TGTGCCATCAGTGACCCCGACAGGGTAGGAACCTTC. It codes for CAISDPDRVGTF.

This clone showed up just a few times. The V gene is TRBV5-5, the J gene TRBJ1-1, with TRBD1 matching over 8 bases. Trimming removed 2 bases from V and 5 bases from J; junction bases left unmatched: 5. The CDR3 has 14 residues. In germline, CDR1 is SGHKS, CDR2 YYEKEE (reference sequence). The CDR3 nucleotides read TGTGCCAGCAGCTTCGACAGGGGCTGGACTGAAGCTTTCTTT. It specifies CASSFDRGWTEAFF.

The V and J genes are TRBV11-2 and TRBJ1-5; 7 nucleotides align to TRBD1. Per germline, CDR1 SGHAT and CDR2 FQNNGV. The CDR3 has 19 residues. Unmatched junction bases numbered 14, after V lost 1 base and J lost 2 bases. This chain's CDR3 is CASSLVRQGNDGGNQPQHF. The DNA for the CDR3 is TGTGCCAGCAGCTTAGTCCGACAGGGAAATGATGGAGGCAATCAGCCCCAGCATTTT. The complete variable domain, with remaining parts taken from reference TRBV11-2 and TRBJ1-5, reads EAGVAQSPRYKIIEKRQSVAFWCNPISGHATLYWYQQILGQGPKLLIQFQNNGVVDDSQLPKDRFSAERLKGVDSTLKIQPAKLEDSAVYLCASSLVRQGNDGGNQPQHFGDGTRLSIL.

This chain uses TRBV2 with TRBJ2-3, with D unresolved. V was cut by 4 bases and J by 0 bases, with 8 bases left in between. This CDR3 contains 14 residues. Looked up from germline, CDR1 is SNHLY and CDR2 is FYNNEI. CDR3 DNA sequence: TGTGCCAGCAGTGTACCTAGAAGCACAGATACGCAGTATTTT. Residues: CASSVPRSTDTQYF.